Ten or more counts support the clone carrying this TCR beta chain. The antigen is unknown. These data belong to a study of T cell repertoires in cytomegalovirus infection. CDR1 and CDR2 from the germline V gene are SGHTA and FQGNSA. V shed 1 base, J shed 6 bases, and the junction held 12 bases outside the gene matches. The CDR3 covers 18 residues. TCRdb re-called the reads with MiXCR, one entry per CDR3 protein. The sample has under 300,000 distinct CDR3 sequences; 17% are singletons. Regarding the study as a whole: HLA-C-restricted CMV-specific TCR beta clonotypes prevailed in the ex vivo response.

V is TRBV7-2 and J is TRBJ2-3; 11 bases match TRBD2. The sample comprised CD8+ T cells from PBMCs. This TCR was sampled from a human donor in good health (CMV status not recorded). Some clones in this sample may be carry-over from other donors' samples. As DNA, the CDR3 is TGTGCCAGCAGCTTAGATGGGCTAGCGGGGGGCGGGTCGGATACGCAGTATTTT. It is translated as CASSLDGLAGGGSDTQYF.